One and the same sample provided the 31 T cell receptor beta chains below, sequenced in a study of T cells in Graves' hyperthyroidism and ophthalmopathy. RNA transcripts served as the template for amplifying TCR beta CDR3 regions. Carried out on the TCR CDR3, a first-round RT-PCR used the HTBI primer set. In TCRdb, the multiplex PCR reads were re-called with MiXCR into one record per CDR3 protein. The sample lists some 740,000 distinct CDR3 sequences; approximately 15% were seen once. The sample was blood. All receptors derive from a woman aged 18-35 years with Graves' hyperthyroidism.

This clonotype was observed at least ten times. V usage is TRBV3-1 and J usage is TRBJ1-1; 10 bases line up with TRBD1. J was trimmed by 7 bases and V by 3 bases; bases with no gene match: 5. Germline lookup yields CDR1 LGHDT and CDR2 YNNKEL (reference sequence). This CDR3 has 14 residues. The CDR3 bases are TGTGCCAGCAGCCATGGACAGGGGGATGGTGAAGCTTTCTTT. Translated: CASSHGQGDGEAFF.

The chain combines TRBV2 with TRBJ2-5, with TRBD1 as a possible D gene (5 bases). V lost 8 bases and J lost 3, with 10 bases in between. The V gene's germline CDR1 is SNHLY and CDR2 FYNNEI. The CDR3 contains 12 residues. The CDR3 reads CASGLREETQYF. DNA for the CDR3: TGTGCCAGCGGCCTCAGGGAAGAGACCCAGTACTTC.

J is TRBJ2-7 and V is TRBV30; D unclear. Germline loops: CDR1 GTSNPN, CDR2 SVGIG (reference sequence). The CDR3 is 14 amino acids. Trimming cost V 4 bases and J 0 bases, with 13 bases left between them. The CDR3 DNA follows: TGTGCCTGGATGGTGGGCTTGAGCTCCTACGAGCAGTACTTC. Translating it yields CAWMVGLSSYEQYF.

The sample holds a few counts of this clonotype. The CDR3 region has the DNA TGTGCCTGGAGAGTTCGTAGCGGTTATACGCAGTATTTT. This translates into CAWRVRSGYTQYF. The rearrangement uses TRBV30 and TRBJ2-3; D is possibly TRBD2 (6 bases). This CDR3 spans 13 amino acids. Looked up from germline, CDR1 is GTSNPN and CDR2 is SVGIG (reference sequence). V was trimmed by 3 bases and J by 7 bases, leaving 14 bases between them. The whole variable domain, remainder taken from reference TRBV30 and TRBJ2-3, is SQTIHQWPATLVQPVGSPLSLECTVEGTSNPNLYWYRQAAGRGLQLLFYSVGIGQISSEVPQNLSASRPQDRQFILSSKKLLLSDSGFYLCAWRVRSGYTQYFGPGTRLTVL.

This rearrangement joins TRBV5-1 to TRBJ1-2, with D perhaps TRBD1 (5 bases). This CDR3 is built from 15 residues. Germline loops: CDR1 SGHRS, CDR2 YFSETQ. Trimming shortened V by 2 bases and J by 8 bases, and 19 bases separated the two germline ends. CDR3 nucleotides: TGCGCCAGCAGCTTATCCGGCTCAAACCAGGGCGGCTACACCTTC. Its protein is CASSLSGSNQGGYTF.

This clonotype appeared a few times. The CDR3, as DNA: TGTGCCAGCAGCTTGGGGGTTTTGCAGTATTTT. It specifies CASSLGVLQYF. This chain joins TRBV12-3 or TRBV12-4 and TRBJ2-3; D is tentatively TRBD1 or TRBD2 (5 bases each). The germline V and J ends were trimmed by 6 bases and 11 bases, with 12 bases remaining between them. CDR3 length equals 11 residues.

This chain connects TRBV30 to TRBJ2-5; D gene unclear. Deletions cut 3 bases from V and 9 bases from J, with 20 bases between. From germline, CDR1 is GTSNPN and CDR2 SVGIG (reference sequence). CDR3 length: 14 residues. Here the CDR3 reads CAWSLLGPFGAQYF. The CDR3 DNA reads TGTGCCTGGAGCTTACTGGGTCCATTCGGTGCCCAGTACTTC.

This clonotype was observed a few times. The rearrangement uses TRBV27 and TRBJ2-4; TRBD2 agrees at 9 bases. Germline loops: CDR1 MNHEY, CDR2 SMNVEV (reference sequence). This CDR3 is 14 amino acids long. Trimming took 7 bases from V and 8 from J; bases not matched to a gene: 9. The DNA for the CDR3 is TGTGCCAGCACTAGAGCGGGGGGCGGTTACATTCAGTACTTC. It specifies CASTRAGGGYIQYF.

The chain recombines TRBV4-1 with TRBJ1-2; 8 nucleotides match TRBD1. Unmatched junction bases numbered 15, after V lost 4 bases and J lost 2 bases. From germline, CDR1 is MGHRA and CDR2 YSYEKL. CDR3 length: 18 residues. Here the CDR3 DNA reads TGCGCCAGCAGCCTACAAGGGTGGCAAACAGGGGGGAACTATGGCTACACCTTC. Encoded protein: CASSLQGWQTGGNYGYTF.

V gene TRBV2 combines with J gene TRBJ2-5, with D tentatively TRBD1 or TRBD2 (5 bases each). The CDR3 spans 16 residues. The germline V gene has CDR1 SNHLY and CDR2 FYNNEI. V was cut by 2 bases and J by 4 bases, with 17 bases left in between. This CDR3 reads CASSEPPGLEAETQYF. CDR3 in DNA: TGTGCCAGCAGTGAACCACCGGGGCTCGAGGCAGAGACCCAGTACTTC.

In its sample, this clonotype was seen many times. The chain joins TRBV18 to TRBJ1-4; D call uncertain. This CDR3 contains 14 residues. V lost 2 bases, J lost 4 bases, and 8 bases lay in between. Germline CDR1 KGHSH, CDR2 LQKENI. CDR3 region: CASSPFGNNEKLFF. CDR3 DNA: TGTGCCAGCTCACCATTTGGAAATAATGAAAAACTGTTTTTT.

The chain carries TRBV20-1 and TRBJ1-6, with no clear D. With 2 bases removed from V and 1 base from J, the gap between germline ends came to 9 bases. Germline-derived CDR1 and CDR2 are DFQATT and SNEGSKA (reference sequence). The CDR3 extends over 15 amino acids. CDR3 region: CSARIGSSYNSPLHF. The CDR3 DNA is TGCAGTGCTAGAATCGGGAGTTCCTATAATTCACCCCTCCACTTT.

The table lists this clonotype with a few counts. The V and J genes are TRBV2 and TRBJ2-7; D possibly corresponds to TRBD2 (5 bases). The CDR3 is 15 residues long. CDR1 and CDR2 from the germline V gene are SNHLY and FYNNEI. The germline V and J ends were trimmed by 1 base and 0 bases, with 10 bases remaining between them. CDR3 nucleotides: TGTGCCAGCAGTGAAGAGACCGGAGGCTCCTACGAGCAGTACTTC. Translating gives CASSEETGGSYEQYF.

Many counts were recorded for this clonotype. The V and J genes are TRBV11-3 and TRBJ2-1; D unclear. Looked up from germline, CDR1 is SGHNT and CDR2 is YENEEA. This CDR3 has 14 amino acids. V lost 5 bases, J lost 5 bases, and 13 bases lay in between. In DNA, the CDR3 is TGTGCCAGCAGCCGTACGGCGACGGACAATGAGCAGTTCTTC. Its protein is CASSRTATDNEQFF.

CDR3 sequence reads: CASSPGTGRTLGSGQYF. In DNA form, the CDR3 reads TGTGCCAGCAGTCCCGGGACAGGGAGAACCTTAGGGAGTGGGCAGTACTTC. This rearrangement joins TRBV27 to TRBJ2-7, with 9 bases matching TRBD1. Germline loops: CDR1 MNHEY, CDR2 SMNVEV (reference sequence). Losses at the gene ends were 5 bases for V and 9 bases for J; bases not matched to a gene: 20. This CDR3 is built from 17 residues.

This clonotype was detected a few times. In nucleotides, the CDR3 is TGTGCCAGCAGTGACTGGGCAGACAATGAGCAGTTCTTC. Protein product: CASSDWADNEQFF. This rearrangement joins TRBV2 to TRBJ2-1, with D unresolved. Germline V gene lookup returns CDR1 SNHLY and CDR2 FYNNEI. Between the trimmed V and J ends, which lost 3 bases and 5 bases, there was a span of 8 bases. The CDR3 has 13 amino acids.

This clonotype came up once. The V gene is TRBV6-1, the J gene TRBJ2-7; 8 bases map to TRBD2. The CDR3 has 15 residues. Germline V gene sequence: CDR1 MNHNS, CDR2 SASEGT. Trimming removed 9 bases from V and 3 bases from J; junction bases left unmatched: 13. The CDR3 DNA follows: TGTGCCAGTTGGTCCCCGGGGGGGGGGTTCTACGAGCAGTACTTC. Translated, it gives CASWSPGGGFYEQYF.

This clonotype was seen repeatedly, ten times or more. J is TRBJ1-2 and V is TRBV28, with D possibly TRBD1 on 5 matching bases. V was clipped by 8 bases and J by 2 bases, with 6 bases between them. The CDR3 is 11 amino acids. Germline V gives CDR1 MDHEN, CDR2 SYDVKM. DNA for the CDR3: TGTGCCAGCCGGGGGAACTATGGCTACACCTTC. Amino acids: CASRGNYGYTF.

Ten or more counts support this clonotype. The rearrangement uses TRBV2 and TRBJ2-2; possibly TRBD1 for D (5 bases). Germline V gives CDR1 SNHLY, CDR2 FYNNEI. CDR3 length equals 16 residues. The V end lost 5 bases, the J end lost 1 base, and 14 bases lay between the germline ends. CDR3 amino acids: CASSLRQTLNTGELFF. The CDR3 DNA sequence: TGTGCCAGCAGTCTTAGACAGACTTTGAACACCGGGGAGCTGTTTTTT.

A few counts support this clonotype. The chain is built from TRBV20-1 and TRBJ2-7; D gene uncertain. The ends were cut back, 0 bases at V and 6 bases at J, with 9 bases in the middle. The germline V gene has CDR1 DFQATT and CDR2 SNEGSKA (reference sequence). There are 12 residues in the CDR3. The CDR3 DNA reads TGCAGTGCTAGAGATTTCCCTGGCGAGCAGTACTTC. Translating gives CSARDFPGEQYF.

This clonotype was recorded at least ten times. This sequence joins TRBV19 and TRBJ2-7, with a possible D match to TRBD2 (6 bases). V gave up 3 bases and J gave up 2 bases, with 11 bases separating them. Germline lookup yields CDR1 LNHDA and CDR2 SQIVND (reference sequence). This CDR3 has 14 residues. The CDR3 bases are TGTGCCAGTAGTATGGGTAGCGGACCCTACGAGCAGTACTTC. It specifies CASSMGSGPYEQYF.

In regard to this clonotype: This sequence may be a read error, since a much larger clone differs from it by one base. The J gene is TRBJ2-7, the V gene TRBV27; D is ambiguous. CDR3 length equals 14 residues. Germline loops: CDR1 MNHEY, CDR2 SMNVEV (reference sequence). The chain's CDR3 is CASSRPGSSYEQHF. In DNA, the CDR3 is TGTGCCAGCAGCCGGCCAGGTTCCTCCTACGAGCAGCACTTC.

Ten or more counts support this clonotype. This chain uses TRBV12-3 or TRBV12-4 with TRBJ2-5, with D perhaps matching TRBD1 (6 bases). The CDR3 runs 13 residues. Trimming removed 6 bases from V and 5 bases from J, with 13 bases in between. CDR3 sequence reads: CASRPGVLETQYF. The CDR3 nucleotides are TGTGCCAGCAGGCCAGGGGTGCTGGAGACCCAGTACTTC.

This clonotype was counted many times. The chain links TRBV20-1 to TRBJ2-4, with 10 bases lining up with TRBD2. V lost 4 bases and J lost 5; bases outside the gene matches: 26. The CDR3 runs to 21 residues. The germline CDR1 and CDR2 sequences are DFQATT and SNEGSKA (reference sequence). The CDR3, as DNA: TGCAGTGCTAATGAGGCAGCTGTCGGGCTAGCGGGAGATCCAGGGCAAAACATTCAGTACTTC. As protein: CSANEAAVGLAGDPGQNIQYF.

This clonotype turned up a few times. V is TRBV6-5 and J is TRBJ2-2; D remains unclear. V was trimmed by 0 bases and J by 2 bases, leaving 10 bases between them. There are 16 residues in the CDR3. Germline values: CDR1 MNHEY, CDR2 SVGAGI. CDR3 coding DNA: TGTGCCAGCAGTTACTCGACCCTAGGCAACACCGGGGAGCTGTTTTTT. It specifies CASSYSTLGNTGELFF.

The CDR3 loop reads CASRPAGMNTEAFF. As DNA, the CDR3 is TGTGCCAGTAGGCCGGCGGGCATGAACACTGAAGCTTTCTTT. This chain uses TRBV25-1 with TRBJ1-1; D is uncertain. CDR3 length: 14 residues. The germline gives CDR1 MGHDK, CDR2 SYGVNS. Between the trimmed V and J ends, which lost 9 bases and 0 bases, there was a span of 14 bases.

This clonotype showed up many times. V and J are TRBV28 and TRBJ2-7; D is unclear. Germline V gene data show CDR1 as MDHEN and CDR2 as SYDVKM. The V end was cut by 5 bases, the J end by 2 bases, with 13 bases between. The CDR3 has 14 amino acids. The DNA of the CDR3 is TGTGCCAGCAGTCGTAGTCCAGACGCCTACGAGCAGTACTTC. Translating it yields CASSRSPDAYEQYF.

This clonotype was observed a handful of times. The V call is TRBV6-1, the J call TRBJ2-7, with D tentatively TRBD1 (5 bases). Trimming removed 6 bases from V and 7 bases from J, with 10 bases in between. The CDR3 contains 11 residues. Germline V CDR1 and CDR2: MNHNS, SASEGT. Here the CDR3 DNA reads TGTGCCAGCAGAGGGGCTCGGGAGCAGTACTTC. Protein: CASRGAREQYF.

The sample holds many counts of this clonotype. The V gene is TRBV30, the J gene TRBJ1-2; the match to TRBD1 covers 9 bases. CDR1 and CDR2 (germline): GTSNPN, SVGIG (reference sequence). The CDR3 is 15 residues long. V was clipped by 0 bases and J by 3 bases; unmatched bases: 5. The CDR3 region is CAWSVGDREYYGYTF. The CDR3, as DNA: TGTGCCTGGAGTGTAGGGGACAGGGAGTACTATGGCTACACCTTC.

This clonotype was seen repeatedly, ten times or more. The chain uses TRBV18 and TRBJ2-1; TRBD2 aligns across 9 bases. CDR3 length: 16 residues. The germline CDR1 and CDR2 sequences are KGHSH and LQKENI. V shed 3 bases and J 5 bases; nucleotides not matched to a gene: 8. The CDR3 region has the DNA TGTGCCAGCTCACCGGGCGAACTAGCGGGTGACAATGAGCAGTTCTTC. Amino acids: CASSPGELAGDNEQFF.

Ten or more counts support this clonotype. Here the CDR3 reads CATRGLADEQFF. CDR3 DNA: TGTGCCACCCGGGGACTAGCGGACGAGCAGTTCTTC. The V gene is TRBV27, the J gene TRBJ2-1, with 11 positions matching TRBD2. The ends lost 10 bases at V and 10 bases at J; junction bases unmatched: 6. Looked up from germline, CDR1 is MNHEY and CDR2 is SMNVEV (reference sequence). The CDR3 sequence is 12 residues long.